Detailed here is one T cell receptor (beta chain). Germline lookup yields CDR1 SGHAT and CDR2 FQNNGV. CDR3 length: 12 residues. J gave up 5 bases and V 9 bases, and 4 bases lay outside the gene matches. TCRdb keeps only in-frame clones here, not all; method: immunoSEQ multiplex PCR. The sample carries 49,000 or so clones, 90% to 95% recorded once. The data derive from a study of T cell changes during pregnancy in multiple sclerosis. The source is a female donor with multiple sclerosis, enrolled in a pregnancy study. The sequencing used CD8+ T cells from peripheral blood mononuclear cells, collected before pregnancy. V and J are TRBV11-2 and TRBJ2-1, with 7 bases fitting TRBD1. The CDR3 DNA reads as TGTGCCAGGGCAGGGACAGACAATGAGCAGTTCTTC. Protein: CARAGTDNEQFF.